These 24 T cell receptor beta chains were all obtained from the same sample, sequenced in a study of cytomegalovirus exposure and HLA in healthy donors. PCR amplification relied on 60 Vbeta primers (plus 13 Jbeta primers). Assay: immunoSEQ multiplex PCR; the TCRdb copy retains only in-frame clones and omits some. The data hold 150,000 to 200,000 clones, with about three quarters observed a single time. Material: PBMCs. The source of these receptors is a man in his forties or fifties in good health and CMV-seropositive.

The CDR3 sequence is CASSVGGTNEKLFF. The CDR3 coding sequence is TGTGCCAGCAGCGTGGGGGGAACTAATGAAAAACTGTTTTTT. The V call is TRBV9, the J call TRBJ1-4; weak D call: TRBD1 (5 bases). Per the germline V gene, CDR1 is SGDLS and CDR2 is YYNGEE. The CDR3 has 14 residues. With 2 bases removed from V and 1 base from J, the gap between germline ends came to 6 bases.

J is TRBJ2-3 and V is TRBV10-2, with a weak D call TRBD2 (7 bases). V lost 2 bases, J lost 3 bases, and 15 bases lay in between. The CDR3 runs to 16 residues. Germline V CDR1 and CDR2: WSHSY, SAAADI. The CDR3 reads CASSEKVGGLTDTQYF. CDR3 bases: TGCGCCAGCAGTGAGAAGGTGGGGGGGCTTACAGATACGCAGTATTTT.

This chain connects TRBV2 to TRBJ1-1; no firm D call. The germline CDR1 and CDR2 sequences are SNHLY and FYNNEI. The CDR3 is made up of 14 amino acids. V lost 7 bases to trimming and J lost 4 bases, with 16 bases between them. The CDR3 bases are TGTGCCAGCACCCAGGCTCCGATGAGCACTGAAGCTTTCTTT. Protein product: CASTQAPMSTEAFF.

The chain combines TRBV7-2 with TRBJ1-2, with 8 bases that match TRBD1. Germline V CDR1 and CDR2: SGHTA, FQGNSA. This CDR3 contains 13 residues. V was clipped by 5 bases and J by 12 bases; unmatched bases: 11. CDR3 sequence reads: CASSVRTGRGNTF. The CDR3 DNA reads as TGTGCCAGCAGCGTAAGGACAGGGAGGGGGAACACCTTC. The variable domain in full, completed from reference TRBV7-2 and TRBJ1-2, reads GAGVSQSPSNKVTEKGKDVELRCDPISGHTALYWYRQSLGQGLEFLIYFQGNSAPDKSGLPSDRFSAERTGGSVSTLTIQRTQQEDSAVYLCASSVRTGRGNTFGSGTRLTVV.

The chain combines TRBV5-1 with TRBJ2-5; 8 bases are shared with TRBD1. In germline, CDR1 is SGHRS, CDR2 YFSETQ. Trimming removed 3 bases from V and 7 bases from J; junction bases left unmatched: 17. The CDR3 covers 17 residues. The CDR3 here is CASSSSGTTGGMGTQYF. Written as DNA, the CDR3 is TGCGCCAGCAGCTCCTCCGGCACAACAGGGGGAATGGGGACCCAGTACTTC.

The chain recombines TRBV28 with TRBJ1-2; D unclear. The CDR3 consists of 15 residues. Trimming stripped 6 bases from V and 6 bases from J, with 20 bases between. The germline V gene encodes CDR1 MDHEN and CDR2 SYDVKM. The CDR3 is CASRKSIRWGDGYTF. The CDR3 region has the DNA TGTGCCAGCAGAAAAAGTATTAGGTGGGGAGATGGCTACACCTTC.

This clone was counted between two and nine times. This chain connects TRBV5-1 to TRBJ2-3, with a weak D call TRBD2 (6 bases). This CDR3 spans 15 amino acids. Trimming took off 3 bases at V and 1 base at J, with 12 bases between the two ends. CDR1 SGHRS and CDR2 YFSETQ come from the germline V gene. The CDR3 nucleotides are TGCGCCAGCAGCTCCCGGGGGACTGGCACAGATACGCAGTATTTT. Translated, it gives CASSSRGTGTDTQYF.

The chain has TRBV6-5 and TRBJ2-2; 9 bases agree with TRBD1. V shed 11 bases and J 1 base; nucleotides not matched to a gene: 8. Germline V lookup: CDR1 MNHEY, CDR2 SVGAGI. The CDR3 has 15 residues. For the CDR3, the DNA is TGTGCCGTGCAACAGGGGGCAGGGAACACCGGGGAGCTGTTTTTT. Residues: CAVQQGAGNTGELFF.

This clone turned up a few times. The J gene is TRBJ1-1, the V gene TRBV6-5, with TRBD1 as a possible D gene (5 bases). CDR3 length: 13 amino acids. V was clipped by 3 bases and J by 3 bases, with 8 bases between them. Germline V gene sequence: CDR1 MNHEY, CDR2 SVGAGI. CDR3 sequence (DNA): TGTGCCAGCAGTTATCAGGGCCACACTGAAGCTTTCTTT. This sequence encodes CASSYQGHTEAFF.

The chain has TRBV6-5 and TRBJ1-5; D call uncertain. Trimming cost V 0 bases and J 4 bases, with 4 bases left between them. The CDR3 runs to 13 residues. CDR1 MNHEY and CDR2 SVGAGI come from the germline V gene. CDR3 region: CASSYSRNQPQHF. Here the CDR3 DNA reads TGTGCCAGCAGTTACTCGAGAAATCAGCCCCAGCATTTT.

This clone was picked up a small number of times. V is TRBV30 and J is TRBJ2-7; TRBD2 agrees at 8 bases. Per germline, CDR1 GTSNPN and CDR2 SVGIG (reference sequence). There are 14 residues in the CDR3. The CDR3 is CAQTVTSGPYEQYF. For the CDR3, the DNA is TGTGCTCAGACGGTAACTAGCGGCCCCTACGAGCAGTACTTC.

The table lists this clone with a few counts. The CDR3 reads CASRPKTGPTGELFF. DNA of the CDR3: TGTGCCAGCAGACCTAAGACAGGGCCCACCGGGGAGCTGTTTTTT. The rearrangement links TRBV6-5 to TRBJ2-2; 7 bases agree with TRBD1. Trimming cost V 6 bases and J 4 bases; bases outside gene matches: 8. The length of the CDR3 is 15 residues. In germline, CDR1 is MNHEY, CDR2 SVGAGI.

The chain recombines TRBV5-1 with TRBJ2-1; TRBD2 aligns across 11 bases. The CDR3 sequence is 16 residues long. Germline V lookup: CDR1 SGHRS, CDR2 YFSETQ. After removal of 2 bases from V and 4 bases from J, the junction contained 5 bases not matched to a gene. The CDR3 DNA sequence: TGCGCCAGCAGCTTTCTAGCGGGGGGTACGTACAATGAGCAGTTCTTC. This translates into CASSFLAGGTYNEQFF. Full variable domain (outside the CDR3, taken from reference TRBV5-1 and TRBJ2-1): KAGVTQTPRYLIKTRGQQVTLSCSPISGHRSVSWYQQTPGQGLQFLFEYFSETQRNKGNFPGRFSGRQFSNSRSEMNVSTLELGDSALYLCASSFLAGGTYNEQFFGPGTRLTVL.

The J gene is TRBJ2-1, the V gene TRBV12-5, with D possibly matching TRBD2 (5 bases). From germline, CDR1 is LGHNT and CDR2 FRNRAP. The CDR3 runs to 15 residues. Between the trimmed V and J ends, which lost 1 base and 0 bases, there was a span of 7 bases. The CDR3 sequence is CASGLDGDSYNEQFF. In DNA form, the CDR3 reads TGTGCTAGTGGTTTGGACGGGGACTCCTACAATGAGCAGTTCTTC.

The chain has TRBV27 and TRBJ2-7; 11 bases line up with TRBD2. The V segment lost 8 bases and the J segment 1 base; nucleotides outside the gene matches: 4. This CDR3 contains 14 residues. Germline CDR1 and CDR2: MNHEY and SMNVEV (reference sequence). CDR3 nucleotide sequence: TGTGCCAGCGGACGACTAGCGGGGTCCTACGAGCAGTACTTC. It translates to CASGRLAGSYEQYF.

This clone was seen only a few times. The chain joins TRBV4-1 to TRBJ1-4, with 9 bases aligning to TRBD1. The germline gives CDR1 MGHRA, CDR2 YSYEKL. Trimming cost V 3 bases and J 8 bases; bases outside gene matches: 7. The CDR3 is made up of 15 amino acids. In nucleotides, the CDR3 is TGCGCCAGCAGCCAGCCGGGACAGGGTAGCGAAAAACTGTTTTTT. Its translation: CASSQPGQGSEKLFF.

The rearrangement joins TRBV9 to TRBJ2-1; perhaps TRBD1 as D (6 bases). The CDR3 contains 14 residues. In germline, CDR1 is SGDLS, CDR2 YYNGEE. V lost 0 bases, J lost 6 bases, and 10 bases lay in between. The CDR3 here is CASSVDRDPNEQFF. DNA of the CDR3: TGTGCCAGCAGCGTAGACAGGGATCCCAATGAGCAGTTCTTC.

This clone occurred a few times. V gene TRBV5-8 combines with J gene TRBJ2-2; D gene unclear. The CDR3 totals 16 residues. In germline, CDR1 is SGHTS, CDR2 YDEGEE. V was trimmed by 0 bases and J by 1 base, leaving 10 bases between them. Here the CDR3 reads CASSLARVMNTGELFF. CDR3 in DNA: TGTGCCAGCAGCTTGGCTCGGGTAATGAACACCGGGGAGCTGTTTTTT. Full variable domain (outside the CDR3, taken from reference TRBV5-8 and TRBJ2-2): EAGVTQSPTHLIKTRGQQATLRCSPISGHTSVYWYQQALGLGLQFLLWYDEGEERNRGNFPPRFSGRQFPNYSSELNVNALELEDSALYLCASSLARVMNTGELFFGEGSRLTVL.

The chain employs TRBV6-1 and TRBJ2-2; 7 positions agree with TRBD1. Germline V gene lookup returns CDR1 MNHNS and CDR2 SASEGT. With V trimmed by 2 bases and J by 3 bases, 6 bases remained unmatched. The CDR3 loop spans 16 amino acids. DNA for the CDR3: TGTGCCAGCAGTGAATCGATCCAGGGGGACACCGGGGAGCTGTTTTTT. Its translation: CASSESIQGDTGELFF.

This clone turned up a few times. The rearrangement joins TRBV5-4 to TRBJ2-7, with 7 nucleotides matching TRBD2. The CDR3 totals 13 residues. V was clipped by 4 bases and J by 3 bases; unmatched bases: 4. Looked up from germline, CDR1 is SGHNT and CDR2 is YYREEE (reference sequence). In DNA, the CDR3 is TGTGCCAGCAGCACGGCGGGAGTCTACGAGCAGTACTTC. This codes for CASSTAGVYEQYF.

The count of this clone is one. The V call is TRBV18, the J call TRBJ2-5; 8 bases are a match to TRBD1. Per the germline V gene, CDR1 is KGHSH and CDR2 is LQKENI. CDR3 length equals 13 residues. The V segment lost 4 bases and the J segment 2 bases; nucleotides outside the gene matches: 0. CDR3 coding DNA: TGTGCCAGCTCACGACAGGGGCAAGAGACCCAGTACTTC. It yields the protein CASSRQGQETQYF. The full variable domain, in which reference TRBV18 and TRBJ2-5 provide the parts outside the CDR3, is NAGVMQNPRHLVRRRGQEARLRCSPMKGHSHVYWYRQLPEEGLKFMVYLQKENIIDESGMPKERFSAEFPKEGPSILRIQQVVRGDSAAYFCASSRQGQETQYFGPGTRLLVL.

The V and J genes are TRBV25-1 and TRBJ1-1; no clear D gene. The germline gives CDR1 MGHDK, CDR2 SYGVNS. The CDR3 runs 14 residues. With 0 bases removed from V and 1 base from J, the gap between germline ends came to 6 bases. The CDR3: CASSEYTANTEAFF. CDR3 DNA sequence: TGTGCCAGCAGTGAATATACAGCGAACACTGAAGCTTTCTTT.

CDR3 sequence: CASRGNQGVEGYTF. The CDR3 nucleotides read TGTGCCAGCAGGGGAAATCAGGGGGTTGAGGGCTACACCTTC. This rearrangement joins TRBV4-2 to TRBJ1-2; 7 nucleotides line up with TRBD1. The V gene end was trimmed by 6 bases and the J gene end by 8 bases; junction bases not matched to a gene: 12. CDR1 is LGHNA and CDR2 is YNFKEQ in the germline V gene. The CDR3 length is 14 residues.

This sequence joins TRBV30 and TRBJ1-6; TRBD1 might be the D (6 bases). This CDR3 region has 15 residues. Trimming took 0 bases from V and 7 from J, leaving 13 bases between them. Germline CDR1 is GTSNPN and CDR2 is SVGIG (reference sequence). The DNA of the CDR3 is TGTGCCTGGAGTGTACTACAGGGAAGAAATTCACCCCTCCACTTT. This gives the protein CAWSVLQGRNSPLHF.